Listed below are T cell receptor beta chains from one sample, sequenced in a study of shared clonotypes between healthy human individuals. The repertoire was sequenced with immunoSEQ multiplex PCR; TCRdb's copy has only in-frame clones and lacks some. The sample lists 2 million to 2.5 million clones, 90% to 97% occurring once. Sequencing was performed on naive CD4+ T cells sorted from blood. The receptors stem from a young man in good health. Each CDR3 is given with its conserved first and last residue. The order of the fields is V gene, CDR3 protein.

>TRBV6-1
CASTPPGASNQPQHF
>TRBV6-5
CASTQGFYNSPLHF
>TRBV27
CASRLTSQSSYNEQFF
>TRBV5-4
CASRSYYHGTEAFF
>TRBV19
CASRFNPTDPTPLHF
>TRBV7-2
CASSLVSGGTNTGELFF
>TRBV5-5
CASSFAGTNPAETQYF
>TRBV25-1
CASSHGTGNYEQYF
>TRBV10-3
CAIRGLAGSVDIKDTQYF
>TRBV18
CASSPNRDEQYF
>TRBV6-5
CASSYGDHSTEAFF
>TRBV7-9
CASSTAGHSYEQYF
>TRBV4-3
CASSQEGGTSSGNTIYF
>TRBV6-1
CASSELGGRLYEQYF
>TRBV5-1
CASSLGLRQETQYF
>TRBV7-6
CASSLKGRGWGQDEKLFF
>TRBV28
CASSLAGAPDTGELFF
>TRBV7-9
CASSSSGRGNTEAFF
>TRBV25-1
CASIPGTAETQYF
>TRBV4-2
CASSQEGGVQETQYF
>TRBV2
CASSPGTPFYGYTF
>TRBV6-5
CASSYVGEQFF
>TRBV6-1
CASSEYATEGYGYTF
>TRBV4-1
CASSQVPQGRGEQYF
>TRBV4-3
CASIHLQETQYF
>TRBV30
CAWSPWGSSTEAFF
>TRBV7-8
CASSLGGQNYGYTF
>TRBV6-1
CASSVRQGELTQHF
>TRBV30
CAWRGSGANVLTF
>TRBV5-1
CASRTGGTGELFF
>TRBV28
CASSGSGGAHTDTQYF
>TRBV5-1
CASSPGLARELFF
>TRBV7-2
CASSLQGVTEAFF
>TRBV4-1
CASSYAIGETQYF
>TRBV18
CASSTETGTQYF
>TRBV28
CASSGPDRGTYEQYF
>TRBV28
CASASGVETQYF
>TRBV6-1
CASSGTSGSIQYF
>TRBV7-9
CASSLNKQANTEAFF
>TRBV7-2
CASSPGFSDTQYF
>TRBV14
CASSRHYEQYF
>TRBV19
CASSISPRSSYEQYF
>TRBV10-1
CASSESNSGTSRNEQFF
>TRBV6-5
CASRAQGLGADTQYF
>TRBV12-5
CASGPPGLYGYTF
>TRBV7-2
CASSLWVKDIQYF
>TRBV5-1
CASSPSDPGQAGVF
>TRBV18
CASSPPTGEQYF
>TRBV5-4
CASSVGDNGYTF
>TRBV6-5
CASSTTGNSPLHF
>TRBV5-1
CASSSPGQGYEQYF
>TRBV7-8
CASSFRQGAGANVLTF
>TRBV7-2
CASSLVLLAGGPNTDTQYF